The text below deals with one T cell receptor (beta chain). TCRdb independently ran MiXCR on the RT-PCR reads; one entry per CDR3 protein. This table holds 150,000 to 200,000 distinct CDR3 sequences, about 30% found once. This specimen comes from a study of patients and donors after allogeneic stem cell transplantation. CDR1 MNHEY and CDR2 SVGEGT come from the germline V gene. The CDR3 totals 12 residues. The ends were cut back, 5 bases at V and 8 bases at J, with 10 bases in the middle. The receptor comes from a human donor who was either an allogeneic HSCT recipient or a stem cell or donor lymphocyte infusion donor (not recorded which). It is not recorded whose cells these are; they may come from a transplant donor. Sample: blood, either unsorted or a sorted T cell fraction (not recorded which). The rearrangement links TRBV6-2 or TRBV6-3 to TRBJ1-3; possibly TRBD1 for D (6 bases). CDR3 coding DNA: TGTGCCAGCAGTCAACAGGGACACACCATATATTTT. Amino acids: CASSQQGHTIYF.